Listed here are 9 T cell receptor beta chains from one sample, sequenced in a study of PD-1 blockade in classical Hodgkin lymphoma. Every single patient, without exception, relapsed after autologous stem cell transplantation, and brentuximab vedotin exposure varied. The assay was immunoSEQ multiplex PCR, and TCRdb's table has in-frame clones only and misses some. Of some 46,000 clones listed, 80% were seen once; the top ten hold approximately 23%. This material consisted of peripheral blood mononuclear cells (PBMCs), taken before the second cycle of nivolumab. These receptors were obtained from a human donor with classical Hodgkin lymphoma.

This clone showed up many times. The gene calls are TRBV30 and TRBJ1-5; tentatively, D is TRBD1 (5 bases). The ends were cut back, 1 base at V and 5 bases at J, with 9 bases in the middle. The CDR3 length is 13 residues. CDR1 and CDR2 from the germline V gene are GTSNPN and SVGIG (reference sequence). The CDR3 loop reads CAWSAGRDQPQHF. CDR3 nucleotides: TGTGCCTGGAGTGCAGGGCGCGATCAGCCCCAGCATTTT.

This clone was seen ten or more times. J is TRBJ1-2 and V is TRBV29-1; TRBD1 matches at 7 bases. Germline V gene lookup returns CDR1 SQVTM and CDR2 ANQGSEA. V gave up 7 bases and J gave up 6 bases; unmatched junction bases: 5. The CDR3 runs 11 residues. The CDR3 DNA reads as TGCAGCGCGGGACAGCCCGATGGCTACACCTTC. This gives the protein CSAGQPDGYTF.

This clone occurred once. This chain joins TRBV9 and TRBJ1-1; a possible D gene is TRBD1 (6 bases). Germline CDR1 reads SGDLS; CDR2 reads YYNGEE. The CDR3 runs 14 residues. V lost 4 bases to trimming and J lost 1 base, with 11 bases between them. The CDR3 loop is CASSPQTGNTEAFF. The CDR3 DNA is TGTGCCAGCAGCCCCCAGACAGGGAACACTGAAGCTTTCTTT.

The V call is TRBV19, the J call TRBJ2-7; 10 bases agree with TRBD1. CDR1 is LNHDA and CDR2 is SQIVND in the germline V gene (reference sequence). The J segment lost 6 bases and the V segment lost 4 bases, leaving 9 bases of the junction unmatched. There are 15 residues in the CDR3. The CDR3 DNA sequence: TGTGCCAGTAGTAACCGAAGGGACAGGGGACGCGAGCAGTACTTC. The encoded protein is CASSNRRDRGREQYF.

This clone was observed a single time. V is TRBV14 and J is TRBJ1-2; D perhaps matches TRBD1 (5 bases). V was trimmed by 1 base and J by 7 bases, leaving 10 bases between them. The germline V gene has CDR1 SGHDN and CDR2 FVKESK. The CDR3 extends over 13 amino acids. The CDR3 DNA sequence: TGTGCCAGCAGCCAAGGAAGGGACGGTGGCTACACCTTC. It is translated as CASSQGRDGGYTF.

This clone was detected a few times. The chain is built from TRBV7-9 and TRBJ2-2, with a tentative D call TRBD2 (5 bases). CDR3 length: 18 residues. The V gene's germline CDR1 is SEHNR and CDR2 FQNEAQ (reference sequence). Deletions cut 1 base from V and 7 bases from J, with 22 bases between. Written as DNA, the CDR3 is TGTGCCAGCAGCTTAGAAAAGGCTAGCAGGTTGACTTACGGGGAGCTGTTTTTT. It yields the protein CASSLEKASRLTYGELFF. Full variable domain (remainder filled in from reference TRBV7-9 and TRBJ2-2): DTGVSQNPRHKITKRGQNVTFRCDPISEHNRLYWYRQTLGQGPEFLTYFQNEAQLEKSRLLSDRFSAERPKGSFSTLEIQRTEQGDSAMYLCASSLEKASRLTYGELFFGEGSRLTVL.

The CDR3 loop reads CASSLAWKAMCTLSGNTIYF. CDR3 nucleotides: TGCGCCAGCAGCTTGGCCTGGAAGGCGATGTGCACGCTCTCTGGAAACACCATATATTTT. The gene calls are TRBV5-1 and TRBJ1-3, with D hard to call. CDR1 is SGHRS, CDR2 YFSETQ, per germline. Trimming pared 0 bases from V and 0 bases from J, leaving 22 bases between. This CDR3 has 20 residues.

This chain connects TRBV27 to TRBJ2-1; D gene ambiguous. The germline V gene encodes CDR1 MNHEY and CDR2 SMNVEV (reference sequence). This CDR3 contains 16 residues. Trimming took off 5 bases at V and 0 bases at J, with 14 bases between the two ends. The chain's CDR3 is CASSLERDPSYNEQFF. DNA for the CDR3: TGTGCCAGCAGTCTGGAAAGGGATCCCTCCTACAATGAGCAGTTCTTC.

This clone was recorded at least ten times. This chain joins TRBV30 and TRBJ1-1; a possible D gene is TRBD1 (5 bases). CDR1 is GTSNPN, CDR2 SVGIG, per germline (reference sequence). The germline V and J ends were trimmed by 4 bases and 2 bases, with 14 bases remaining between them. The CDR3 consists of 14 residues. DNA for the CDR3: TGTGCCTGGAATTTGAAGGGACCCAACACTGAAGCTTTCTTT. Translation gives CAWNLKGPNTEAFF.